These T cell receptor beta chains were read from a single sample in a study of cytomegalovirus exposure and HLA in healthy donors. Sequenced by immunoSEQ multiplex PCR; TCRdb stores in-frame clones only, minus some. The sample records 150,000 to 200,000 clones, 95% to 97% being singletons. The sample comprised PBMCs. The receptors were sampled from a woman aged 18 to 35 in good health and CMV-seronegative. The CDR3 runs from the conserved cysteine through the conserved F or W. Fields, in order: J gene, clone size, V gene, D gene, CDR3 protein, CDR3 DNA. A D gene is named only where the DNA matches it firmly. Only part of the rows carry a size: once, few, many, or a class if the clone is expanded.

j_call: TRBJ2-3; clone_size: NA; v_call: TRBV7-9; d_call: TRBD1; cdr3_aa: CASSLFGQGVRSDTQYF; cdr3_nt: TGTGCCAGCAGCTTATTCGGACAGGGGGTACGTTCAGATACGCAGTATTTT
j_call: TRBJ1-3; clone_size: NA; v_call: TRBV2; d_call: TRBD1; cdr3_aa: CATGQARNTIYF; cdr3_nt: TGTGCCACCGGACAGGCTAGAAACACCATATATTTT
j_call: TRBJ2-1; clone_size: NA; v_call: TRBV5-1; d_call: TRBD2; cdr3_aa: CASTLAISYNEQFF; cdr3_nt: TGCGCCAGCACACTAGCGATCTCCTACAATGAGCAGTTCTTC
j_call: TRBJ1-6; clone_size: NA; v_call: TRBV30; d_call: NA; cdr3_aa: CAWSATGQGTSPLHF; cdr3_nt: TGTGCCTGGAGTGCAACGGGCCAGGGGACTTCACCCCTCCACTTT
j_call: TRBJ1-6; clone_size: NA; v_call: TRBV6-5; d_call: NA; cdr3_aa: CASSYFLGPNSPLHF; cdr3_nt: TGTGCCAGCAGTTACTTTTTGGGCCCTAATTCACCCCTCCACTTT
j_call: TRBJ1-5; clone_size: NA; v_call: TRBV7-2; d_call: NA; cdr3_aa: CASSTTLDSYQPQHF; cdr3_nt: TGTGCCAGCAGCACCACCTTGGACAGCTATCAGCCCCAGCATTTT
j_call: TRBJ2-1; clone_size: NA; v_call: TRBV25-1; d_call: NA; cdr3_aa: CASSEYNPVAGHDNEQFF; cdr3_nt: TGTGCCAGCAGTGAATACAACCCAGTTGCGGGGCACGACAATGAGCAGTTCTTC
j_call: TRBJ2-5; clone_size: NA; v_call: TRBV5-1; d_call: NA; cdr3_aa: CASSLAGGETQYF; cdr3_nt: TGCGCCAGCAGCTTGGCCGGGGGAGAGACCCAGTACTTC
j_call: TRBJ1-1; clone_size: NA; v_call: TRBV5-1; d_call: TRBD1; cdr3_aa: CASSLGRGTEAFF; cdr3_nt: TGCGCCAGCAGCTTGGGCAGGGGGACTGAAGCTTTCTTT
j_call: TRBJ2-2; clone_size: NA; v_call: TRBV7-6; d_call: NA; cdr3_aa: CASSLTPGTGELFF; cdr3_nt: TGTGCCAGCAGCTTAACCCCAGGGACCGGGGAGCTGTTTTTT
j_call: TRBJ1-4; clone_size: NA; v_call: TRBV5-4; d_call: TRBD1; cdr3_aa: CASSWGQSNEKLFF; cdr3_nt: TGTGCCAGCAGCTGGGGACAGTCTAATGAAAAACTGTTTTTT
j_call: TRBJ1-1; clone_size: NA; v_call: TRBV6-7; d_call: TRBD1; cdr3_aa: CASSYPGQGAGLGTEAFF; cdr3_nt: TGTGCCAGCAGTTACCCCGGACAGGGGGCAGGCTTGGGGACTGAAGCTTTCTTT
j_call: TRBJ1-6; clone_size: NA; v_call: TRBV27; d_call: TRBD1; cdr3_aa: CASREGAIERLHF; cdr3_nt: TGTGCCAGCAGAGAGGGGGCGATTGAACGCCTCCACTTT
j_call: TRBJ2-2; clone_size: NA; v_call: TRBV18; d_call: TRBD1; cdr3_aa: CASSQQGAVNTGELFF; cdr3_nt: TGTGCCAGCTCGCAACAGGGGGCCGTTAACACCGGGGAGCTGTTTTTT
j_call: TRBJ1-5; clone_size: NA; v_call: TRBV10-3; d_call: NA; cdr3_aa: CAISESGGNQPQHF; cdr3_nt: TGTGCCATCAGTGAGTCCGGAGGGAATCAGCCCCAGCATTTT
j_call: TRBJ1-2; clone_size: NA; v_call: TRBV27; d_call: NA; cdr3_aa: CASSLNPRTVYGYTF; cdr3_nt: TGTGCCAGCAGTTTAAACCCCCGGACAGTCTATGGCTACACCTTC
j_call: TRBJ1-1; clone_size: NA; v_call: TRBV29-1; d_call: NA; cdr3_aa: CSVGPARGGDNTEAFF; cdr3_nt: TGCAGCGTTGGACCGGCCCGTGGAGGGGATAACACTGAAGCTTTCTTT
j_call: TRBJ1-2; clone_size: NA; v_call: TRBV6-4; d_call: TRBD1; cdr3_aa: CASSPIYNGQGNGYTF; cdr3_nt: TGTGCCAGCAGTCCAATTTATAACGGACAGGGGAATGGCTACACCTTC
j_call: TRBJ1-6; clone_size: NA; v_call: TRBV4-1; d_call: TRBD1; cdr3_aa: CASSQRQGYNSPLHF; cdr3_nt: TGCGCCAGCAGCCAGAGACAGGGGTATAATTCACCCCTCCACTTT
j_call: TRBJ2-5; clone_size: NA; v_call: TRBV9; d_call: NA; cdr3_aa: CASSAWGLETQYF; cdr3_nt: TGTGCCAGCAGCGCCTGGGGACTGGAGACCCAGTACTTC
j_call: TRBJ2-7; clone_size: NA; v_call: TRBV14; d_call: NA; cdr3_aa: CASSQGGYEQYF; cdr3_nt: TGTGCCAGCAGCCAAGGAGGGTACGAGCAGTACTTC
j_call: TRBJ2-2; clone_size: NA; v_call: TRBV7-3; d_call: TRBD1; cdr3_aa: CASSLRATGEENTGELFF; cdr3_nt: TGTGCCAGCAGCTTAAGAGCGACAGGGGAGGAGAACACCGGGGAGCTGTTTTTT
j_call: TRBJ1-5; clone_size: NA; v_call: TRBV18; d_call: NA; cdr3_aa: CASSPEGQANQPQHF; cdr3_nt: TGTGCCAGCTCACCGGAGGGTCAGGCCAATCAGCCCCAGCATTTT
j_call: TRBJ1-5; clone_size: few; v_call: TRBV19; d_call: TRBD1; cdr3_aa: CASSIGGTGGLSQPQHF; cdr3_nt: TGTGCCAGTAGTATAGGGGGGACAGGGGGGCTCTCTCAGCCCCAGCATTTT
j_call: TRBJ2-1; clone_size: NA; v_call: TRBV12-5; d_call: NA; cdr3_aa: CASGSGEGVYNEQFF; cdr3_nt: TGTGCTAGTGGTTCCGGTGAGGGCGTTTACAATGAGCAGTTCTTC
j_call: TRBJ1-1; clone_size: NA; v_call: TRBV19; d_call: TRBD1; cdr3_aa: CASSGRDRGPNTEAFF; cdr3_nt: TGTGCCAGTAGTGGGCGGGACAGGGGACCGAACACTGAAGCTTTCTTT
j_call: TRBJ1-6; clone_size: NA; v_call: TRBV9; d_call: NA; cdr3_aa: CASSEASSYNSPLHF; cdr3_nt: TGTGCCAGCTCTGAGGCCAGCTCCTATAATTCACCCCTCCACTTT
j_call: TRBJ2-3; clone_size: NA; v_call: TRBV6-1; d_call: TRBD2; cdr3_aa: CASIPWGGTTDTQYF; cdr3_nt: TGTGCCAGCATCCCGTGGGGGGGGACCACAGATACGCAGTATTTT
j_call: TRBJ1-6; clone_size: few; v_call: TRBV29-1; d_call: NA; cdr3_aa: CSVRVRGDSPLHF; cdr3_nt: TGCAGCGTCCGGGTACGGGGGGATTCACCCCTCCACTTT
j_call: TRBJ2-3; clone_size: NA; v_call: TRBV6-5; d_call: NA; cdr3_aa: CASSYLRGDTQYF; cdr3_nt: TGTGCCAGCAGTTACCTGCGGGGAGATACGCAGTATTTT
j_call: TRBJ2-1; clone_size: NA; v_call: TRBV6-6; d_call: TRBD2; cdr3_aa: CASSYWGGGPNEQFF; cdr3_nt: TGTGCCAGCAGTTACTGGGGCGGGGGTCCCAATGAGCAGTTCTTC
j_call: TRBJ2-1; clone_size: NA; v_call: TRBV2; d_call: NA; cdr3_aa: CASSERDWLEQFF; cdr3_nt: TGTGCCAGCAGTGAGAGGGACTGGCTTGAGCAGTTCTTC
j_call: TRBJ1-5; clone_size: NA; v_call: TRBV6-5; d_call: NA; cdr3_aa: CASSSGLNQPQHF; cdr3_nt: TGTGCCAGCAGTTCAGGGCTTAATCAGCCCCAGCATTTT
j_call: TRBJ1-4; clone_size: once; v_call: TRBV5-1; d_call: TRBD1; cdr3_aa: CASSADRVTNEKLFF; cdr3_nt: TGCGCCAGCAGCGCCGACAGGGTAACTAATGAAAAACTGTTTTTT
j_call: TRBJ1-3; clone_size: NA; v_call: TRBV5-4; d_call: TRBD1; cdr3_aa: CASSDGDRGQPSSIYF; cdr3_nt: TGTGCCAGCAGCGACGGGGACAGGGGACAACCCAGCTCCATATATTTT
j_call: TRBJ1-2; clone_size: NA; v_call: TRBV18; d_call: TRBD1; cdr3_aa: CASSPPTGEDYGYTF; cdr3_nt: TGTGCCAGCTCACCACCCACAGGGGAGGACTATGGCTACACCTTC
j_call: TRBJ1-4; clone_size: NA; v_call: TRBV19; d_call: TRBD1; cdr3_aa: CASSPPGTGKYEKLFF; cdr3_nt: TGTGCCAGTAGTCCTCCAGGGACAGGGAAGTACGAAAAACTGTTTTTT
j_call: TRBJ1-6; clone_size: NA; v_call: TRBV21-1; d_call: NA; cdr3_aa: CASSKAGENSPLHF; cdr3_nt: TGTGCCAGCAGCAAAGCTGGGGAGAATTCACCCCTCCACTTT
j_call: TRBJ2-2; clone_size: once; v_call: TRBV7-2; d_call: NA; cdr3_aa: CASSFSAGKKAGELFF; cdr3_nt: TGTGCCAGCAGCTTCTCAGCAGGGAAGAAGGCCGGGGAGCTGTTTTTT
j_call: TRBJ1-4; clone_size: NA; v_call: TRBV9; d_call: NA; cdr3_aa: CASSVAAGDEKLFF; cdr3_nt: TGTGCCAGCAGCGTAGCTGCAGGGGATGAAAAACTGTTTTTT
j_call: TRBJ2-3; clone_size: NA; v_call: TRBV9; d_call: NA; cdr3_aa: CASSFRGAATDTQYF; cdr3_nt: TGTGCCAGCAGCTTCCGGGGGGCCGCCACAGATACGCAGTATTTT
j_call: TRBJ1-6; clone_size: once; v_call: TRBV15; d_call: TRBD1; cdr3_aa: CATSRMTGGKSPLHF; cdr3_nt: TGTGCCACCAGCAGGATGACAGGGGGAAAATCACCCCTCCACTTT
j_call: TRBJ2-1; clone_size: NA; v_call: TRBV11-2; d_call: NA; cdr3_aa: CASSPRIGGGLVNEQFF; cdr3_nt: TGTGCCAGCAGCCCCCGGATAGGCGGGGGCCTGGTCAATGAGCAGTTCTTC
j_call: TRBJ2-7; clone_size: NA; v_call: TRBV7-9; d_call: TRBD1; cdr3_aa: CASTPRTGGSYEQYF; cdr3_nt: TGTGCCAGCACTCCCCGGACAGGGGGCTCCTACGAGCAGTACTTC
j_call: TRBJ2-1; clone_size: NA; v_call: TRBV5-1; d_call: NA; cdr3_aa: CASSFNPRSVTDEQFF; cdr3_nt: TGCGCCAGCAGCTTTAACCCTCGGTCGGTTACGGATGAGCAGTTCTTC
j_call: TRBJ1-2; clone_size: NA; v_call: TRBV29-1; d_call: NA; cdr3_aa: CSVASGAYGYTF; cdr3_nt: TGCAGCGTTGCATCAGGGGCCTATGGCTACACCTTC
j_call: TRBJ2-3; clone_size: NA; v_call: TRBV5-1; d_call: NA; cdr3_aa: CASSRGGGTDTQYF; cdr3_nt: TGCGCCAGCAGCAGAGGGGGAGGCACAGATACGCAGTATTTT
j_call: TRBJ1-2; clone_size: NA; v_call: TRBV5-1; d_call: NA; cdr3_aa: CASRTEGTNYGYTF; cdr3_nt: TGCGCCAGCAGGACCGAGGGCACAAACTATGGCTACACCTTC
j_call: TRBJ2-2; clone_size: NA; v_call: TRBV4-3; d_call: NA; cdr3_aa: CASSQDGRGNTGELFF; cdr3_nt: TGCGCCAGCAGCCAAGATGGCAGGGGAAACACCGGGGAGCTGTTTTTT
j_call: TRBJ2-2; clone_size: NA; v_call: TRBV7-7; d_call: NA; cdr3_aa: CASSLALNTGELFF; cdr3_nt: TGTGCTAGCAGCTTGGCTCTGAACACCGGGGAGCTGTTTTTT
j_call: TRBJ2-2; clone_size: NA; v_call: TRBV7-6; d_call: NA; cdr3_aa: CASSLAEGRTNTGELFF; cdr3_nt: TGTGCCAGCAGCTTAGCAGAGGGCAGGACGAACACCGGGGAGCTGTTTTTT
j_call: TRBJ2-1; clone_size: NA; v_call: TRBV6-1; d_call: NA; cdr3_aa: CASSEFVRTNEQFF; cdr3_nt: TGTGCCAGCAGTGAATTCGTACGGACAAATGAGCAGTTCTTC
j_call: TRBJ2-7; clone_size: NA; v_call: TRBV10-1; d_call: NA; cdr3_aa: CASSDGDSPTYEQYF; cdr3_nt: TGCGCCAGCAGTGATGGGGACTCTCCAACCTACGAGCAGTACTTC
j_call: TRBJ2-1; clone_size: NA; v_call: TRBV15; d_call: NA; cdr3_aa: CATAQAYNEQFF; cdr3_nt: TGTGCCACTGCACAGGCCTACAATGAGCAGTTCTTC